These 26 T cell receptor beta chains share one sample of origin, sequenced in a study of T cell responses to AZD1222 COVID-19 vaccine. Libraries were prepared by immunoSEQ multiplex PCR; TCRdb keeps only in-frame clonotypes and omits some of them. The top ten hold under 5.5% of the sample, which has 100,000 or so clones, 91% seen once. Material: peripheral blood, obtained on day 0 of AZD1222 vaccination. Receptors were obtained from an adult in good health.

The chain employs TRBV19 and TRBJ1-1, with TRBD1 identical over 7 bases. CDR1 and CDR2 (germline): LNHDA, SQIVND (reference sequence). The junction had 4 bases not matched to a gene; V was cut back by 2 bases and J by 1 base. The CDR3 extends over 15 amino acids. The CDR3 DNA follows: TGTGCCAGTAGTATATCGGGACAGCCGAACACTGAAGCTTTCTTT. Its protein is CASSISGQPNTEAFF. Using reference TRBV19 and TRBJ1-1 for the parts outside the CDR3, the full variable domain is DGGITQSPKYLFRKEGQNVTLSCEQNLNHDAMYWYRQDPGQGLRLIYYSQIVNDFQKGDIAEGYSVSREKKESFPLTVTSAQKNPTAFYLCASSISGQPNTEAFFGQGTRLTVV.

The rearrangement joins TRBV28 to TRBJ2-7, with TRBD1 as a possible D gene (6 bases). From germline, CDR1 is MDHEN and CDR2 SYDVKM. The CDR3 has 14 amino acids. V shed 5 bases and J shed 2 bases, with 13 bases lying between them. The CDR3 DNA follows: TGTGCCAGCAGTCGCCGGGACATAGCCTACGAGCAGTACTTC. It translates to CASSRRDIAYEQYF.

CDR3 DNA sequence: TGCGCCAGCAGCTTGAGGCTAGCGGGGGCCTCAAGGTCCTACGAGCAGTACTTC. Residues: CASSLRLAGASRSYEQYF. The rearrangement uses TRBV5-1 and TRBJ2-7; 10 nucleotides line up with TRBD2. Germline CDR1 and CDR2: SGHRS and YFSETQ. After removal of 1 base from V and 1 base from J, the junction contained 11 bases not matched to a gene. The CDR3 sequence is 18 residues long.

This clone was detected only once. The genes are TRBV11-2 and TRBJ1-6; D is unresolved. V shed 3 bases and J shed 5 bases, with 11 bases lying between them. CDR1 is SGHAT and CDR2 is FQNNGV in the germline V gene. CDR3 size: 15 residues. The CDR3 DNA reads as TGTGCCAGCAGCTTCAGAGACACCAATAATTCACCCCTCCACTTT. Protein sequence: CASSFRDTNNSPLHF.

The chain links TRBV6-2 or TRBV6-3 to TRBJ1-5, with D unclear. Deletions cut 0 bases from V and 6 bases from J, with 9 bases between. This CDR3 is 14 amino acids long. Germline values: CDR1 MNHEY, CDR2 SVGEGT. CDR3 amino acids: CASSYSQVSQPQHF. CDR3 DNA sequence: TGTGCCAGCAGTTACTCTCAAGTAAGTCAGCCCCAGCATTTT.

This clone was detected once. The chain employs TRBV9 and TRBJ1-2; D not certain. Per germline, CDR1 SGDLS and CDR2 YYNGEE. This CDR3 has 18 residues. The V end lost 3 bases, the J end lost 0 bases, and 21 bases lay between the germline ends. The CDR3 sequence: CASSASPGTREANYGYTF. In DNA form, the CDR3 reads TGTGCCAGCAGCGCCAGCCCCGGAACAAGGGAAGCTAACTATGGCTACACCTTC.

This chain links TRBV28 with TRBJ2-2, with 11 bases fitting TRBD1. Trimming cost V 6 bases and J 6 bases; bases outside gene matches: 6. The V gene's germline CDR1 is MDHEN and CDR2 SYDVKM. This CDR3 comprises 15 residues. The CDR3 nucleotides are TGTGCCAGCAGGACAGGGACAGGGGGACCCGGGGAGCTGTTTTTT. Encoded protein: CASRTGTGGPGELFF.

The chain has TRBV12-3 or TRBV12-4 and TRBJ1-6; D unresolved. This CDR3 is 12 amino acids long. V lost 3 bases and J 11 bases, leaving 8 bases between the germline ends. The CDR3 coding sequence is TGTGCCAGCAGTTTCGGGGTCGCACCCCTCCACTTT. Its protein is CASSFGVAPLHF.

J is TRBJ1-4 and V is TRBV28; 7 bases agree with TRBD1. V gave up 5 bases and J gave up 10 bases; unmatched junction bases: 10. This CDR3 is built from 14 residues. Germline CDR1 MDHEN, CDR2 SYDVKM. The CDR3 coding sequence is TGTGCCAGCAGTCTCCAGGGGGTCCAAGGAAAACTGTTTTTT. Residues: CASSLQGVQGKLFF.

This clone is a singleton in its sample. The chain employs TRBV7-9 and TRBJ2-3; no clear D. V was pared by 1 base and J by 4 bases, with 9 bases between. Germline CDR1 SEHNR, CDR2 FQNEAQ (reference sequence). The CDR3 has 14 amino acids. CDR3: CASSLDSSADTQYF. CDR3 DNA sequence: TGTGCCAGCAGCTTAGATTCAAGCGCAGATACGCAGTATTTT. Based on the CDR3 plus reference TRBV7-9 and TRBJ2-3, the full variable domain is DTGVSQNPRHKITKRGQNVTFRCDPISEHNRLYWYRQTLGQGPEFLTYFQNEAQLEKSRLLSDRFSAERPKGSFSTLEIQRTEQGDSAMYLCASSLDSSADTQYFGPGTRLTVL.

This chain links TRBV27 with TRBJ2-7; 9 bases agree with TRBD2. The CDR3 is 19 amino acids. The germline V gene has CDR1 MNHEY and CDR2 SMNVEV (reference sequence). J gave up 0 bases and V 0 bases, and 12 bases lay outside the gene matches. This CDR3 reads CASSLSASGGPGISYEQYF. The DNA of the CDR3 is TGTGCCAGCAGTTTATCGGCGAGCGGGGGGCCGGGGATCTCCTACGAGCAGTACTTC.

This chain uses TRBV6-2 or TRBV6-3 with TRBJ2-5; the match to TRBD1 covers 8 bases. V lost 5 bases and J lost 7; bases outside the gene matches: 9. The length of the CDR3 is 14 residues. Germline values: CDR1 MNHEY, CDR2 SVGEGT. The CDR3 protein is CASSTRDRLRTQYF. CDR3 DNA sequence: TGTGCCAGCAGTACCCGGGACAGGCTAAGGACCCAGTACTTC.

The chain is built from TRBV29-1 and TRBJ2-7; TRBD1 aligns across 7 bases. Germline CDR1 and CDR2: SQVTM and ANQGSEA. Losses at the gene ends were 5 bases for V and 3 bases for J; bases not matched to a gene: 10. The CDR3 has 14 amino acids. Written as DNA, the CDR3 is TGCAGCGTTTGCCAGGGGGTTAATTTCTACGAGCAGTACTTC. This gives the protein CSVCQGVNFYEQYF.

This clone came up once. V gene TRBV12-3 or TRBV12-4 combines with J gene TRBJ2-7; TRBD1 aligns across 11 bases. Germline trimming cut 5 bases from V and 10 bases from J; bases unmatched to any gene: 4. This CDR3 region has 12 residues. The CDR3 loop is CASSLGQGAQYF. CDR3 nucleotides: TGTGCCAGCAGTCTCGGACAGGGGGCCCAGTACTTC.

The chain employs TRBV4-3 and TRBJ1-2; 8 bases are a match to TRBD1. Germline V gene data show CDR1 as LGHNA and CDR2 as YSLEER. The CDR3 is 14 residues long. V dropped 1 base and J dropped 4; count of bases not matched to a gene: 2. CDR3 DNA: TGCGCCAGCAGCCAAGGGACAGGGACCTATGGCTACACCTTC. Encoded protein: CASSQGTGTYGYTF.

This rearrangement joins TRBV30 to TRBJ1-1; TRBD1 aligns across 8 bases. The V gene's germline CDR1 is GTSNPN and CDR2 SVGIG (reference sequence). The ends lost 5 bases at V and 2 bases at J; junction bases unmatched: 4. This CDR3 has 13 residues. In DNA, the CDR3 is TGTGCCTGGGCGGACAGGGCTAACACTGAAGCTTTCTTT. It specifies CAWADRANTEAFF.

The rearrangement links TRBV5-5 to TRBJ1-4; TRBD1 might be the D (6 bases). The germline V gene encodes CDR1 SGHKS and CDR2 YYEKEE (reference sequence). CDR3 size: 15 residues. The V gene lost 4 bases and the J gene lost 5 bases, with 15 bases spanning the gap. The CDR3 nucleotides read TGTGCCAGCAGCCCCGGGAGGGGGTTAAATGAAAAACTGTTTTTT. It specifies CASSPGRGLNEKLFF. The whole variable domain, filled in from reference TRBV5-5 and TRBJ1-4, reads DAGVTQSPTHLIKTRGQQVTLRCSPISGHKSVSWYQQVLGQGPQFIFQYYEKEERGRGNFPDRFSARQFPNYSSELNVNALLLGDSALYLCASSPGRGLNEKLFFGSGTQLSVL.

The V call is TRBV27, the J call TRBJ1-2; D remains ambiguous. Trimming stripped 3 bases from V and 1 base from J, with 12 bases between. CDR3 length: 15 amino acids. Looked up from germline, CDR1 is MNHEY and CDR2 is SMNVEV (reference sequence). CDR3 protein: CASSLRGFLNYGYTF. Written as DNA, the CDR3 is TGTGCCAGCAGTTTGCGAGGGTTCCTTAACTATGGCTACACCTTC.

This clone was counted once. The chain couples TRBV6-2 or TRBV6-3 to TRBJ2-7; D possibly matches TRBD1 or TRBD2 (5 bases each). The V end lost 3 bases, the J end lost 2 bases, and 14 bases lay between the germline ends. The length of the CDR3 is 15 residues. Germline-derived CDR1 and CDR2 are MNHEY and SVGEGT. The CDR3 region has the DNA TGTGCCAGCAGTTATCCCAAACCGGGGCCCTACGAGCAGTACTTC. Translated: CASSYPKPGPYEQYF.

The chain recombines TRBV4-1 with TRBJ1-2; D gene ambiguous. V lost 0 bases to trimming and J lost 5 bases, with 13 bases between them. The length of the CDR3 is 15 residues. CDR1 is MGHRA and CDR2 is YSYEKL in the germline V gene. This CDR3 is CASSQDSNSYYGYTF. Here the CDR3 DNA reads TGCGCCAGCAGCCAAGATAGTAACAGTTATTATGGCTACACCTTC.

The chain joins TRBV7-8 to TRBJ1-6; D not certain. Germline CDR1 and CDR2: SGHVS and FQNEAQ. V was clipped by 5 bases and J by 4 bases, with 12 bases between them. The CDR3 loop spans 15 amino acids. CDR3 in DNA: TGTGCCAGCAGCCCCTCCGGGATATATAATTCACCCCTCCACTTT. Residues: CASSPSGIYNSPLHF.

This clone occurred a few times. V is TRBV27 and J is TRBJ2-1; 10 nucleotides agree with TRBD2. Germline V CDR1 and CDR2: MNHEY, SMNVEV (reference sequence). J was trimmed by 4 bases and V by 3 bases; bases with no gene match: 12. The CDR3 consists of 18 residues. CDR3 sequence reads: CASSFNQIGTSVYNEQFF. The CDR3 DNA is TGTGCCAGCAGTTTTAATCAGATCGGGACTAGCGTTTACAATGAGCAGTTCTTC.

Worth noting for this clone: One end of the junction does not line up with germline, which may come from a read error. The chain links TRBV12-3 or TRBV12-4 to TRBJ1-6; D is unresolved. The CDR3 runs 12 residues. This CDR3 is CASSIANSPLHF. The CDR3 nucleotides are TGTGCCAGCAGTATAGCTAATTCACCCCTCCACTTT.

Worth noting for this clone: The same CDR3 can be traced to other DNA sequences in this sample. V usage is TRBV4-1 and J usage is TRBJ1-3, with unresolved D. V lost 0 bases and J lost 0, with 6 bases in between. This CDR3 comprises 15 residues. Germline CDR1 and CDR2: MGHRA and YSYEKL. The CDR3 sequence: CASSQDRYSGNTIYF. In nucleotides, the CDR3 is TGCGCCAGCAGCCAAGACAGGTACTCTGGAAACACCATATATTTT.

The CDR3 nucleotides are TGTGCCAGCAGCTTTTCGGGGACGGCGTCGAATGAAAAACTGTTTTTT. This gives the protein CASSFSGTASNEKLFF. The chain links TRBV7-2 to TRBJ1-4; TRBD1 might be the D (5 bases). From germline, CDR1 is SGHTA and CDR2 FQGNSA. V was shortened by 3 bases and J by 5 bases, with 16 bases between the two germline ends. The CDR3 runs to 16 residues.

This chain links TRBV18 with TRBJ2-7, with 8 bases identical to TRBD1. CDR1 KGHSH and CDR2 LQKENI come from the germline V gene. The CDR3 sequence is 15 residues long. The V gene end was trimmed by 5 bases and the J gene end by 4 bases; junction bases not matched to a gene: 10. Here the CDR3 DNA reads TGTGCCAGCTCAGACGGACAGGGCCCCCTTTACGAGCAGTACTTC. Translated, it gives CASSDGQGPLYEQYF.